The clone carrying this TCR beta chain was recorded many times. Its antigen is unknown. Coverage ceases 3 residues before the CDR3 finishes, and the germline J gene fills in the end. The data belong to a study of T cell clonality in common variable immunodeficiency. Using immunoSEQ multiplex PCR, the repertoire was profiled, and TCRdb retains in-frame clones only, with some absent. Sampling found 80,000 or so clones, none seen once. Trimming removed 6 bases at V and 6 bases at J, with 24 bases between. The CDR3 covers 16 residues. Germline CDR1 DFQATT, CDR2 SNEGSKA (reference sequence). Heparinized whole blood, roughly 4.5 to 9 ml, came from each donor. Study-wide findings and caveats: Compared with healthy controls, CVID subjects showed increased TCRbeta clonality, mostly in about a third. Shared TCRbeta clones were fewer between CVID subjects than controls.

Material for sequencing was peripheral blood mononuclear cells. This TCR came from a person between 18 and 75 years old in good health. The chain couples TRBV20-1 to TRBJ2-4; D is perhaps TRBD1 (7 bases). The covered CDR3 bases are TGCAGTGCACAAAGGAGGGGACAGAACTCGGGAAACATT. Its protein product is CSAQRRGQNSGNI. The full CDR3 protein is CSAQRRGQNSGNIQYF.